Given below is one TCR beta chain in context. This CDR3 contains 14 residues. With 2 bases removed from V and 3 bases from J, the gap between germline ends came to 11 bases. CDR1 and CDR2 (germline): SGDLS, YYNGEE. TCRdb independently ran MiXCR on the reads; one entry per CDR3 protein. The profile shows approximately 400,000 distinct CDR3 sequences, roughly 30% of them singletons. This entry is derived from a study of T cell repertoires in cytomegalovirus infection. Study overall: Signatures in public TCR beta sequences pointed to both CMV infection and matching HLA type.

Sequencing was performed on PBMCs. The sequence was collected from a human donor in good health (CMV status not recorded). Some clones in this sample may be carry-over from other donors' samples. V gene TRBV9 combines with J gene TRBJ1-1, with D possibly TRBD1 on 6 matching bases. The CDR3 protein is CASSVNREDTEAFF. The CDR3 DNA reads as TGTGCCAGCAGCGTTAACAGGGAAGACACTGAAGCTTTCTTT.